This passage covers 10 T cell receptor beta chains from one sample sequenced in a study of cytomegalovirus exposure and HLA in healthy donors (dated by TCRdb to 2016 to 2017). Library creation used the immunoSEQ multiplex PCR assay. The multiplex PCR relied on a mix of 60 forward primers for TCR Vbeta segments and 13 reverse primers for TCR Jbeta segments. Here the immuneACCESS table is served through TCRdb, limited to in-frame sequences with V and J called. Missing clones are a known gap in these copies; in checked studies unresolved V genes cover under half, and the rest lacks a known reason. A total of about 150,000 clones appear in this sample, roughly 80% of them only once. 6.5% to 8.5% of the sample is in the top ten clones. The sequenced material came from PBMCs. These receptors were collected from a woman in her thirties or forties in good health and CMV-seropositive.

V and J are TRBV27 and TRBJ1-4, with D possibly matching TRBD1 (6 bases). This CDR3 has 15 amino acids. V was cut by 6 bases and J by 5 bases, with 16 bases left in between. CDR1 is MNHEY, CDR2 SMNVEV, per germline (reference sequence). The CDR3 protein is CASRGPGHGNEKLFF. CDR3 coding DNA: TGTGCCAGCAGGGGACCGGGACACGGGAATGAAAAACTGTTTTTT.

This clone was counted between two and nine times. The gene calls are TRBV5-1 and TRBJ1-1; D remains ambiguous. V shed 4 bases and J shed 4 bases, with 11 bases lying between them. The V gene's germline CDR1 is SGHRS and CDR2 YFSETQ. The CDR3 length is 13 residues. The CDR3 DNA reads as TGCGCCAGCAGCCTAGTAAGTCGCACTGAAGCTTTCTTT. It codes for CASSLVSRTEAFF.

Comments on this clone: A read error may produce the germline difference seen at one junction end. Here the CDR3 reads CAGSLGGQGYEQYF. CDR3 nucleotide sequence: TGCGCCGGCAGCTTGGGTGGACAGGGCTACGAGCAGTACTTC. The rearrangement links TRBV5-1 to TRBJ2-7, with TRBD1 matching 8 bases. The length of the CDR3 is 14 residues. Germline CDR1 SGHRS, CDR2 YFSETQ.

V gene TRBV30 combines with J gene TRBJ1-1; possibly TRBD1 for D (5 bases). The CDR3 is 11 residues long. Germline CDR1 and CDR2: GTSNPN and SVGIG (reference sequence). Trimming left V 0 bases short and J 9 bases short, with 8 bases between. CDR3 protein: CAWSVEDKAFF. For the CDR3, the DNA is TGTGCCTGGAGTGTAGAGGACAAAGCTTTCTTT.

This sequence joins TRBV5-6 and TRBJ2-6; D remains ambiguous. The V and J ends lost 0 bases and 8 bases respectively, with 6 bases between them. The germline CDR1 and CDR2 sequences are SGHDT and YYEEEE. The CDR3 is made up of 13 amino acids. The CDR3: CASSLDRSNVLTF. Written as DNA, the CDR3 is TGTGCCAGCAGCTTGGATCGGTCCAACGTCCTGACTTTC.

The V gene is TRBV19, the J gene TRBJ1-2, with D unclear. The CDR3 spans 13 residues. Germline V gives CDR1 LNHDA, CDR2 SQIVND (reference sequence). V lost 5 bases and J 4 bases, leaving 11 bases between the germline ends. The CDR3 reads CASSFQAFYGYTF. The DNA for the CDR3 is TGTGCCAGTAGTTTTCAGGCGTTCTATGGCTACACCTTC.

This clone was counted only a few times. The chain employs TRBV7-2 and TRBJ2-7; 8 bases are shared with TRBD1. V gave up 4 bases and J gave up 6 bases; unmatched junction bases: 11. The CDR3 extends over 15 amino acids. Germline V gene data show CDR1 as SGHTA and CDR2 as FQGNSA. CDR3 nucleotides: TGTGCCAGCAGCTGGACAGGGAGTACCCTTCTCGAGCAGTACTTC. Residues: CASSWTGSTLLEQYF.

The CDR3 bases are TGTGCCAGCCTAAGTTTCGGGAACACTGAAGCTTTCTTT. Its protein product is CASLSFGNTEAFF. This chain joins TRBV6-5 and TRBJ1-1; D is uncertain. Germline V gene sequence: CDR1 MNHEY, CDR2 SVGAGI. The CDR3 extends over 13 amino acids. The V and J ends lost 8 bases and 1 base respectively, with 11 bases between them.

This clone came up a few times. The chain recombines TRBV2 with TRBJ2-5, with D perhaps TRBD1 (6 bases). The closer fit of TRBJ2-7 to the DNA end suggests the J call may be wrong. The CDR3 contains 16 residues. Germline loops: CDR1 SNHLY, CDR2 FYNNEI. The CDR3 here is CASRAKPGHEYYEQYF. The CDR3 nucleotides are TGTGCCAGCAGAGCGAAACCGGGACACGAATACTACGAGCAGTACTTC.

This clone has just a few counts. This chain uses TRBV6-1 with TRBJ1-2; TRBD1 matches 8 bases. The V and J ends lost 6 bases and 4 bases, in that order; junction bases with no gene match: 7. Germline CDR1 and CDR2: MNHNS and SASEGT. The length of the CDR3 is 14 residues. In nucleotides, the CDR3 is TGTGCCAGCAGCCTAAACGACAGGGGCTATGGCTACACCTTC. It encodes CASSLNDRGYGYTF.